The 7 T cell receptor beta chains below were found in one sample sequenced in a study of blood T cell repertoires in COVID-19. Profiled with immunoSEQ multiplex PCR; TCRdb holds only in-frame clones, not every one. The sample lists about 160,000 clones, 80% to 90% seen once, with roughly 1% in the top ten. What was sequenced was peripheral blood. All receptors come from a man aged 35-49 years with acute or convalescent COVID-19.

The rearrangement joins TRBV6-6 to TRBJ1-1; 7 nucleotides align to TRBD1. This CDR3 spans 16 amino acids. Germline loops: CDR1 MNHNY, CDR2 SVGAGI (reference sequence). With V trimmed by 4 bases and J by 1 base, 9 bases remained unmatched. The CDR3: CASSFDRAVANTEAFF. CDR3 DNA: TGTGCCAGCAGTTTCGACAGGGCAGTGGCGAACACTGAAGCTTTCTTT.

This chain uses TRBV3-1 (or the pseudogene TRBV3-2) with TRBJ1-6; D perhaps matches TRBD1 (6 bases). This CDR3 has 16 amino acids. The germline V and J ends were trimmed by 3 bases and 6 bases, with 15 bases remaining between them. Germline-derived CDR1 and CDR2 are LGHDT and YNNKEL (reference sequence). CDR3 nucleotide sequence: TGTGCCAGCAGCCATGGGGGGGGGCTGATTAATTCACCCCTCCACTTT. It translates to CASSHGGGLINSPLHF.

J is TRBJ1-2 and V is TRBV5-1; 8 nucleotides line up with TRBD1. The junction had 6 bases not matched to a gene; V was cut back by 4 bases and J by 4 bases. This CDR3 spans 14 amino acids. From germline, CDR1 is SGHRS and CDR2 YFSETQ. CDR3: CASSMTGTGYGYTF. In nucleotides, the CDR3 is TGCGCCAGCAGCATGACCGGGACAGGCTATGGCTACACCTTC.

For the CDR3, the DNA is TGTGCCAGCAGTGGTTCGGGGTCCATCTCCTACGAGCAGTACTTC. Translation gives CASSGSGSISYEQYF. The V gene is TRBV28, the J gene TRBJ2-7, with a tentative D call TRBD2 (5 bases). The ends were cut back, 5 bases at V and 0 bases at J, with 14 bases in the middle. The germline gives CDR1 MDHEN, CDR2 SYDVKM. The CDR3 length is 15 residues. Based on the CDR3 plus reference TRBV28 and TRBJ2-7, the full variable domain is DVKVTQSSRYLVKRTGEKVFLECVQDMDHENMFWYRQDPGLGLRLIYFSYDVKMKEKGDIPEGYSVSREKKERFSLILESASTNQTSMYLCASSGSGSISYEQYFGPGTRLTVT.

The CDR3 here is CASSETGTSNQPQHF. The CDR3 coding sequence is TGTGCCAGCAGTGAAACAGGGACCAGCAATCAGCCCCAGCATTTT. The rearrangement links TRBV2 to TRBJ1-5; D perhaps matches TRBD1 (6 bases). This CDR3 has 15 amino acids. CDR1 is SNHLY and CDR2 is FYNNEI in the germline V gene. Trimming stripped 2 bases from V and 1 base from J, with 9 bases between.

The chain couples TRBV5-4 to TRBJ2-7; D perhaps matches TRBD1 (6 bases). This CDR3 region has 14 residues. Deletions cut 4 bases from V and 0 bases from J, with 11 bases between. The germline gives CDR1 SGHNT, CDR2 YYREEE (reference sequence). CDR3 coding DNA: TGTGCCAGCAGCCCGGGACAAAACTCCTACGAGCAGTACTTC. Its protein product is CASSPGQNSYEQYF.

V usage is TRBV15 and J usage is TRBJ1-2; D is undetermined. Deletions cut 1 base from V and 3 bases from J, with 12 bases between. The CDR3 is 15 amino acids. Germline assignment: CDR1 LNHNV and CDR2 YYDKDF (reference sequence). CDR3 sequence (DNA): TGTGCCACCAGCAGAGGTTCCGCAGGCCACTATGGCTACACCTTC. Translated: CATSRGSAGHYGYTF.